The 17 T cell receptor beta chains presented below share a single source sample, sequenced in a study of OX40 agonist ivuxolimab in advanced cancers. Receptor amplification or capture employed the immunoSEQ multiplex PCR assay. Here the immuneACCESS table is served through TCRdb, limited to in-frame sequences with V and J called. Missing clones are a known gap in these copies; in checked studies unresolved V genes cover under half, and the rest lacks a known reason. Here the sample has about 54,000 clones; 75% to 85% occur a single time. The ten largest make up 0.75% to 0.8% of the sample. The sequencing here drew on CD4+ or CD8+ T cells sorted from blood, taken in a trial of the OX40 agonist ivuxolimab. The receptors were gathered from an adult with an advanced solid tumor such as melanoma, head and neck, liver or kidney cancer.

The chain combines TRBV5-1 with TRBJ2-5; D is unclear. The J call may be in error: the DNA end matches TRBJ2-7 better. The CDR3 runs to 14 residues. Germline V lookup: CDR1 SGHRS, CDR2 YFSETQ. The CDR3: CASSLVPGDYEQYF. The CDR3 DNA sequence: TGCGCCAGCAGCTTGGTTCCAGGAGACTACGAGCAGTACTTC.

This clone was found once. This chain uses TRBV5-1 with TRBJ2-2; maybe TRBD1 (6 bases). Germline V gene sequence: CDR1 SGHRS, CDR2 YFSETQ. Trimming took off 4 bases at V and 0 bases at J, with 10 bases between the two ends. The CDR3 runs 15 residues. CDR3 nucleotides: TGCGCCAGCAGCAGGACAGAAACGAACACCGGGGAGCTGTTTTTT. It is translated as CASSRTETNTGELFF. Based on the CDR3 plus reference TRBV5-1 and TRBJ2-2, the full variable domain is KAGVTQTPRYLIKTRGQQVTLSCSPISGHRSVSWYQQTPGQGLQFLFEYFSETQRNKGNFPGRFSGRQFSNSRSEMNVSTLELGDSALYLCASSRTETNTGELFFGEGSRLTVL.

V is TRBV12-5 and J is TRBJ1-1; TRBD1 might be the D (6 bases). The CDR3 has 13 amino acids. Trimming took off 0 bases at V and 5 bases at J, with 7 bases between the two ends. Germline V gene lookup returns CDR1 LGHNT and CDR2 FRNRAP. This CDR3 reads CASGLVQGTEAFF. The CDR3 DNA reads TGTGCTAGTGGTTTGGTACAGGGAACTGAAGCTTTCTTT.

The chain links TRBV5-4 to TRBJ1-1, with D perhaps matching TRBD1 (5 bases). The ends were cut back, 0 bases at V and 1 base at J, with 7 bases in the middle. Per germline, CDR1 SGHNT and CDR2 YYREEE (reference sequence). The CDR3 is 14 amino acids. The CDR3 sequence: CASSLGDRNTEAFF. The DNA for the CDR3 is TGTGCCAGCAGCTTGGGTGACAGGAACACTGAAGCTTTCTTT.

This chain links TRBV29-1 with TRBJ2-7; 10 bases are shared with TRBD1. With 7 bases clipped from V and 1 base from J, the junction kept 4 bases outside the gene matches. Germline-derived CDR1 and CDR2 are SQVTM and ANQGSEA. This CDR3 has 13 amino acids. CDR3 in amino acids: CSARTGGSYEQYF. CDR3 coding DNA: TGCAGCGCCAGGACAGGGGGTTCCTACGAGCAGTACTTC.

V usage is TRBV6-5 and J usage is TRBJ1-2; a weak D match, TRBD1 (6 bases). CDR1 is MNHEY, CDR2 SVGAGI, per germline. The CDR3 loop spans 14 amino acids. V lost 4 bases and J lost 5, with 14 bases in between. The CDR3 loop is CASSWEQGSYGYTF. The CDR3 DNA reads TGTGCCAGCAGTTGGGAACAGGGTTCGTATGGCTACACCTTC.

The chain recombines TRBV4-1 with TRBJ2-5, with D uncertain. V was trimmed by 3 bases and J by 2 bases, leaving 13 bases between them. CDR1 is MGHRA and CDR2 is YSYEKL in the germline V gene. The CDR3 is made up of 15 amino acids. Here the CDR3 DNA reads TGCGCCAGCAGCCACAACGAGGCTAGTCAAGAGACCCAGTACTTC. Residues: CASSHNEASQETQYF.

CDR3 amino acids: CASSSRGWSSYEQYF. The CDR3 DNA is TGTGCCAGCAGCTCCCGCGGATGGAGCTCCTACGAGCAGTACTTC. The rearrangement uses TRBV5-8 and TRBJ2-7; D ambiguous. V was clipped by 3 bases and J by 0 bases, with 13 bases between them. Germline CDR1 is SGHTS and CDR2 is YDEGEE. This CDR3 has 15 residues.

The CDR3 sequence is CASSPSGGGTDTQYF. CDR3 nucleotide sequence: TGCGCCAGCAGCCCTAGCGGGGGGGGCACAGATACGCAGTATTTT. The rearrangement uses TRBV4-1 and TRBJ2-3, with 12 bases fitting TRBD2. CDR3 length: 15 residues. Trimming removed 4 bases from V and 1 base from J; junction bases left unmatched: 0. Germline V lookup: CDR1 MGHRA, CDR2 YSYEKL.

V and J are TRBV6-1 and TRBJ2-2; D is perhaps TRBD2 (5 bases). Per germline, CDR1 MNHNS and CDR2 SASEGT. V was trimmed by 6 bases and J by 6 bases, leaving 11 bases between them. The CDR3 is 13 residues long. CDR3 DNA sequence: TGTGCCAGCAGCGAGGGCGTATCCGGGGAGCTGTTTTTT. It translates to CASSEGVSGELFF.

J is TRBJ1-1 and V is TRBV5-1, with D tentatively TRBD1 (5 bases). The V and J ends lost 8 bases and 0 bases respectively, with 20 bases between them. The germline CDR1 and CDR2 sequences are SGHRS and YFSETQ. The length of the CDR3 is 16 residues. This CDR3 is CASKDGGSTMNTEAFF. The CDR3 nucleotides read TGCGCCAGTAAGGACGGGGGATCCACCATGAACACTGAAGCTTTCTTT.

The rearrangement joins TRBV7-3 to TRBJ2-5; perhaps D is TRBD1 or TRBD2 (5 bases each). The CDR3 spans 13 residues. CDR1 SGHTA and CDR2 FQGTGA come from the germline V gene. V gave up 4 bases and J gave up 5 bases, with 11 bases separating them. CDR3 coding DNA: TGTGCCAGCAGCTCGGGGCGTGAGGAGACCCAGTACTTC. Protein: CASSSGREETQYF.

The CDR3 sequence: CASRDRLAVETQYF. In nucleotides, the CDR3 is TGTGCCAGCAGGGACAGGCTGGCGGTAGAGACCCAGTACTTC. The chain carries TRBV6-1 and TRBJ2-5; TRBD1 matches at 7 bases. The CDR3 runs 14 residues. With V trimmed by 6 bases and J by 4 bases, 8 bases remained unmatched. The germline CDR1 and CDR2 sequences are MNHNS and SASEGT.

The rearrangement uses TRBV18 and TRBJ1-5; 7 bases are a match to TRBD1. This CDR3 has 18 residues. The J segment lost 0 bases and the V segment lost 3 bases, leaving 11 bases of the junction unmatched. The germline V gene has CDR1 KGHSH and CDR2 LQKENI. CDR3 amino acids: CASSPLPGTAYSNQPQHF. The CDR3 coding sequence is TGTGCCAGCTCACCCCTCCCCGGGACAGCCTATAGCAATCAGCCCCAGCATTTT.

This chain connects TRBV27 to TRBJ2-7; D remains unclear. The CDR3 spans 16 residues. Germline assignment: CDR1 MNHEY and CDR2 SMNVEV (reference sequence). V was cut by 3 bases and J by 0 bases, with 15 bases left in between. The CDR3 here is CASSFGSGGGSYEQYF. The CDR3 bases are TGTGCCAGCAGTTTTGGATCCGGTGGCGGCTCCTACGAGCAGTACTTC.

The chain's CDR3 is CASSGGWGTDYQPQHF. The CDR3, as DNA: TGTGCCAGCAGTGGCGGATGGGGGACAGACTATCAGCCCCAGCATTTT. V usage is TRBV28 and J usage is TRBJ1-5; 7 bases match TRBD1. The J segment lost 5 bases and the V segment lost 5 bases, leaving 12 bases of the junction unmatched. Germline CDR1 is MDHEN and CDR2 is SYDVKM. The CDR3 loop spans 16 amino acids.

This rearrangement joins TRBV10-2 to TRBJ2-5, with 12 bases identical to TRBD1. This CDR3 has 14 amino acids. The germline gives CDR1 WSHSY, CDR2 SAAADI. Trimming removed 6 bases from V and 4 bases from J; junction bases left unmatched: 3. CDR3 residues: CASRGGQGAETQYF. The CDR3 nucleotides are TGCGCCAGCAGGGGGGGACAGGGGGCAGAGACCCAGTACTTC.